The T cell receptor (beta chain) under discussion was sequenced for a study of T cells in tuberculosis. General study points: Active tuberculosis alpha repertoires lay closer to GMM-specific TCRs than controls'. Smaller alpha distances in active tuberculosis partly reflected shorter CDR3-alpha lengths.

The data were produced by immunoSEQ multiplex PCR, yet TCRdb's version contains in-frame clones alone and is incomplete. There are 20,000 to 25,000 clones in the sample; about 92% occur only once, and 15% to 20% lies in the top ten. As concerns this clone: Its antigen is as yet unknown.

Latent tuberculosis screening used tuberculin skin test and IGRA at entry. Input material: PBMCs. The sequence was collected from a donor between 10 and 35 years old with latent tuberculosis or without tuberculosis infection. Some clones in this sample may be carry-over from other donors' samples.

CDR3 sequence: CSVGLSGAGNTIYF. Here the CDR3 DNA reads TGCAGCGTTGGTCTTTCAGGGGCTGGAAACACCATATATTTT. The chain employs TRBV29-1 and TRBJ1-3; TRBD1 might be the D (6 bases). Germline loops: CDR1 SQVTM, CDR2 ANQGSEA. V lost 4 bases, J lost 2 bases, and 12 bases lay in between. This CDR3 is built from 14 residues.